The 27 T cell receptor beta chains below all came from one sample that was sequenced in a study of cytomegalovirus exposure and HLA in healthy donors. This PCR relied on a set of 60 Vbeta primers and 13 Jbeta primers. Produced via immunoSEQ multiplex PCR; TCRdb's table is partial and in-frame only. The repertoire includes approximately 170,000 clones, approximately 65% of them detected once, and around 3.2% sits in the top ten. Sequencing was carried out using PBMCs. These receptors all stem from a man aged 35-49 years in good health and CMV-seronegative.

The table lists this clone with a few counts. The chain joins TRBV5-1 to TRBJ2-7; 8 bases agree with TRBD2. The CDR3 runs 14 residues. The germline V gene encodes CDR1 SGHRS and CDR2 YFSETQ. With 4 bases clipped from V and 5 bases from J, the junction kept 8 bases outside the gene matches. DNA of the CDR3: TGCGCCAGCAGCCTCCCGGGACTAGAGGACGAGCAGTACTTC. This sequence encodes CASSLPGLEDEQYF. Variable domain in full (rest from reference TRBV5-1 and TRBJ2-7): KAGVTQTPRYLIKTRGQQVTLSCSPISGHRSVSWYQQTPGQGLQFLFEYFSETQRNKGNFPGRFSGRQFSNSRSEMNVSTLELGDSALYLCASSLPGLEDEQYFGPGTRLTVT.

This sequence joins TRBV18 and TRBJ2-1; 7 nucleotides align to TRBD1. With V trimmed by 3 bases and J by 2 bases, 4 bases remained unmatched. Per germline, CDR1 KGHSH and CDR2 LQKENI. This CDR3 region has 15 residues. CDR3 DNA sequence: TGTGCCAGCTCACCTCCTGACAGGGCCTACAATGAGCAGTTCTTC. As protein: CASSPPDRAYNEQFF.

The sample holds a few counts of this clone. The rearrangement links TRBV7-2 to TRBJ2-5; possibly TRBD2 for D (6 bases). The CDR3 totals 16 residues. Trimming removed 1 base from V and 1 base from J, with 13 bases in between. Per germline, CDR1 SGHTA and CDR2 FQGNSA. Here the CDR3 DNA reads TGTGCCAGCAGCTTAGGGGCTAGCGCTCCCCAAGAGACCCAGTACTTC. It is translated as CASSLGASAPQETQYF.

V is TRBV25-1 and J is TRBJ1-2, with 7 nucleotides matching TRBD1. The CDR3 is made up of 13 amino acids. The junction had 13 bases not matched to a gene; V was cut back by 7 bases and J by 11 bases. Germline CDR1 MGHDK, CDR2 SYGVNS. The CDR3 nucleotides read TGTGCCAGCACGAGGGGGGACAGAGGCAAATACACCTTC. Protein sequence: CASTRGDRGKYTF.

Here the CDR3 DNA reads TGCAGCGTTGAACCTTGGGTCGGCGGGACCCAGTACTTC. Translated, it gives CSVEPWVGGTQYF. V and J are TRBV29-1 and TRBJ2-5; D uncertain. V lost 2 bases, J lost 7 bases, and 14 bases lay in between. CDR3 size: 13 residues. Germline assignment: CDR1 SQVTM and CDR2 ANQGSEA. Complete variable domain (other parts from reference TRBV29-1 and TRBJ2-5): SAVISQKPSRDICQRGTSLTIQCQVDSQVTMMFWYRQQPGQSLTLIATANQGSEATYESGFVIDKFPISRPNLTFSTLTVSNMSPEDSSIYLCSVEPWVGGTQYFGPGTRLLVL.

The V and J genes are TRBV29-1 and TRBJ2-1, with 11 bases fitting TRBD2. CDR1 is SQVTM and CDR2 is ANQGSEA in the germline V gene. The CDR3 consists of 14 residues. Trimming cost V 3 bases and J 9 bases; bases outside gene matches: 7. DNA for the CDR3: TGCAGCGTTGATGTGACTAGCGGGGAGGTTGAGCAGTTCTTC. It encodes CSVDVTSGEVEQFF.

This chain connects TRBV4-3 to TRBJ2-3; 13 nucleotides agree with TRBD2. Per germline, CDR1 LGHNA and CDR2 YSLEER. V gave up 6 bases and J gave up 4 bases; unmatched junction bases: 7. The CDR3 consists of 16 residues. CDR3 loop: CASRLPGLAGSDTQYF. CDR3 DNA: TGCGCCAGCAGGCTACCGGGACTAGCGGGATCAGATACGCAGTATTTT.

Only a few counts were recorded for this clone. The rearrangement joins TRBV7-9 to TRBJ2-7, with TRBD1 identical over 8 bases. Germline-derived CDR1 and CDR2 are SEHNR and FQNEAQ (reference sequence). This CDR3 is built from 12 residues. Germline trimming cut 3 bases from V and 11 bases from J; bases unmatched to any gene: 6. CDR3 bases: TGTGCCAGCAGCTTGTCAGACAGGGGAGAGTACTTC. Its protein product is CASSLSDRGEYF.

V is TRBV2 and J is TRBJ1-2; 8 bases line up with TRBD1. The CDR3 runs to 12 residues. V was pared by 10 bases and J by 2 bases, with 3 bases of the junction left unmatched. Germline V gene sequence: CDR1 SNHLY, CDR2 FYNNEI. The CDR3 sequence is CAKTGGNYGYTF. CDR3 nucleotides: TGTGCCAAAACAGGGGGGAACTATGGCTACACCTTC.

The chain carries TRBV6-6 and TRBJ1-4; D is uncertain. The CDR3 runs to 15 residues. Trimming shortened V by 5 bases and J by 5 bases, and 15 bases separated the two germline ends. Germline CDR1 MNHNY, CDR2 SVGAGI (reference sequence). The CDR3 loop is CASSLTGSKNEKLFF. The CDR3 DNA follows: TGTGCCAGCAGTCTTACGGGGAGTAAAAATGAAAAACTGTTTTTT.

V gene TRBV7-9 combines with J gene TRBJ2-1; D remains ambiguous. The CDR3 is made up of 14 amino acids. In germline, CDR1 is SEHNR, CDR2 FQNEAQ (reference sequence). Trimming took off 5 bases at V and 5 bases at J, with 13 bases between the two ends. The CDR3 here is CASSHGDQNNEQFF. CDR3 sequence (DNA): TGTGCCAGCAGCCACGGAGACCAAAACAATGAGCAGTTCTTC.

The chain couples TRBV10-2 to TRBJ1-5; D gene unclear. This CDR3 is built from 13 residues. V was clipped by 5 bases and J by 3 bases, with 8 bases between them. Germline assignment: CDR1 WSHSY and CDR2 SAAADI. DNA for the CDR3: TGCGCCAGCAGTTGGGCCCTCAATCAGCCCCAGCATTTT. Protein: CASSWALNQPQHF.

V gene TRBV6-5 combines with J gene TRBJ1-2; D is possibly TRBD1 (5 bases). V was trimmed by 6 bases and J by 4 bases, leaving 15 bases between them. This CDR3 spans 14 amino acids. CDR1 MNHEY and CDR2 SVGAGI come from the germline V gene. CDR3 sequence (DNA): TGTGCCAGCAGCCTTCATGGGGCGAGCTATGGCTACACCTTC. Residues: CASSLHGASYGYTF.

The CDR3 loop reads CASGAIGGWNEQFF. CDR3 nucleotides: TGTGCTAGTGGTGCTATAGGAGGATGGAATGAGCAGTTCTTC. The chain links TRBV12-5 to TRBJ2-1; a possible D gene is TRBD2 (5 bases). Trimming removed 5 bases at V and 7 bases at J, with 15 bases between. This CDR3 region has 14 residues. The germline CDR1 and CDR2 sequences are LGHNT and FRNRAP.

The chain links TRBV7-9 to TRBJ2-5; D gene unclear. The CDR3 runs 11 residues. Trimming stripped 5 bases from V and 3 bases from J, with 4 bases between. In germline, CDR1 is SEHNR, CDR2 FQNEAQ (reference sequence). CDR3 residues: CASSREETQYF. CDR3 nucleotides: TGTGCCAGCAGCCGGGAAGAGACCCAGTACTTC.

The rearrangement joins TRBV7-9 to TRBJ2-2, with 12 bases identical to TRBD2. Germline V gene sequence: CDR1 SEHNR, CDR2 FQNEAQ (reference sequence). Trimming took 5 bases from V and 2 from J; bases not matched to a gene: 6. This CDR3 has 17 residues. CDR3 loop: CASSGRTSGANTGELFF. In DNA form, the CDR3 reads TGTGCCAGCAGCGGCAGGACTAGCGGGGCTAACACCGGGGAGCTGTTTTTT.

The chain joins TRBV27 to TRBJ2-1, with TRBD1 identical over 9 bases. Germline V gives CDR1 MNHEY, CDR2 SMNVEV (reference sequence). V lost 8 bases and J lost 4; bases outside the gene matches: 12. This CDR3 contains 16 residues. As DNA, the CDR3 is TGTGCCAGCGAATCTCCCGGGACAGGGAAATACAATGAGCAGTTCTTC. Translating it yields CASESPGTGKYNEQFF.

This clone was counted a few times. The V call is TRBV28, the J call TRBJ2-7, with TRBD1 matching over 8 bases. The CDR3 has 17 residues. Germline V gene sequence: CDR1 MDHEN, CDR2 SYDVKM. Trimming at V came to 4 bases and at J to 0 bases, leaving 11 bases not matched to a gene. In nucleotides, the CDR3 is TGTGCCAGCAGTTACGGACCTGGGGACAGGAGCTCCTACGAGCAGTACTTC. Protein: CASSYGPGDRSSYEQYF.

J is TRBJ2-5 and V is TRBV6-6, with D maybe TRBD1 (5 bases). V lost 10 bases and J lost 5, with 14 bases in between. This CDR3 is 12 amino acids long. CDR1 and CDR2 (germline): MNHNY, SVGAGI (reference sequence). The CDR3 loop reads CATHAGRETQYF. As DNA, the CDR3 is TGTGCCACACACGCAGGGCGGGAGACCCAGTACTTC.

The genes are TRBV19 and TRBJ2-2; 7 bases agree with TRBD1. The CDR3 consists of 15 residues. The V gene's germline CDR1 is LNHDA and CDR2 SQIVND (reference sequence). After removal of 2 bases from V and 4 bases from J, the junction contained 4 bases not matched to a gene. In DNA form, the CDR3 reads TGTGCCAGTAGTATAAGACAGGGTTTCACCGGGGAGCTGTTTTTT. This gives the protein CASSIRQGFTGELFF.

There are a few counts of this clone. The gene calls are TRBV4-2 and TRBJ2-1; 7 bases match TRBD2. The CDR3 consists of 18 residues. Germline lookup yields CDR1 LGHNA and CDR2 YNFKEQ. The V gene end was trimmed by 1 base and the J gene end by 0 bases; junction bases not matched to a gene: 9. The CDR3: CASSQGWEGGSSYNEQFF. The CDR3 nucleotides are TGTGCCAGCAGCCAAGGTTGGGAGGGCGGGAGCTCCTACAATGAGCAGTTCTTC.

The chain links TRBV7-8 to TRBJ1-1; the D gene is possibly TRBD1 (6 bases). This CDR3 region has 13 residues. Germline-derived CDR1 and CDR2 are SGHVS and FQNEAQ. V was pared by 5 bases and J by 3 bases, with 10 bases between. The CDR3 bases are TGTGCCAGCAGCGTTAACAGGGACACTGAAGCTTTCTTT. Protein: CASSVNRDTEAFF.

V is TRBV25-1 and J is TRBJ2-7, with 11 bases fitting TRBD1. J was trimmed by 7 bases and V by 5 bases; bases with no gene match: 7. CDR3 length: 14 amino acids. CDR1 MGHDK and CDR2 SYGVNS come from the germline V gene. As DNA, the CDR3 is TGTGCCAGCAGTTTATCCGGGACAGGGGGTGAGCAGTACTTC. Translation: CASSLSGTGGEQYF.

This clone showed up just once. This chain's CDR3 is CSAHTSGSEFF. The CDR3, as DNA: TGCAGTGCTCACACTAGCGGGAGTGAGTTCTTC. This chain joins TRBV20-1 and TRBJ2-1; 11 bases are shared with TRBD2. V shed 5 bases, J shed 14 bases, and the junction held 5 bases outside the gene matches. CDR3 length: 11 amino acids. The germline V gene encodes CDR1 DFQATT and CDR2 SNEGSKA (reference sequence).

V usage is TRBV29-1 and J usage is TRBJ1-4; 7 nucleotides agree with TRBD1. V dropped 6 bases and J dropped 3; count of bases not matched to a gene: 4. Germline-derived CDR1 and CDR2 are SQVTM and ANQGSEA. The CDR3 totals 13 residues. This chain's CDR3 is CSVEGQPNEKLFF. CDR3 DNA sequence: TGCAGCGTCGAGGGACAGCCTAATGAAAAACTGTTTTTT.

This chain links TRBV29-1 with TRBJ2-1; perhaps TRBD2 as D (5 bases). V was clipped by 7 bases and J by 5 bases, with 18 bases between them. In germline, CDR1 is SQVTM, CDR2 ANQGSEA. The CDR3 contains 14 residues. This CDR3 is CSGTGTAFDNEQFF. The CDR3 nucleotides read TGCAGCGGGACGGGAACAGCTTTTGACAATGAGCAGTTCTTC.

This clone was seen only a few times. The CDR3 spells CASRSRQGNSPLHF. Here the CDR3 DNA reads TGTGCCAGCAGGTCTAGACAGGGTAATTCACCCCTCCACTTT. The chain carries TRBV6-5 and TRBJ1-6, with TRBD1 matching over 7 bases. The germline gives CDR1 MNHEY, CDR2 SVGAGI. The trim removed 6 bases at V and 6 bases at J, leaving 5 bases unmatched. The CDR3 spans 14 residues.